What follows are 16 T cell receptor beta chains derived from one specimen sequenced in a study of post-analysis software for immune sequencing data. Study outcomes and limitations: About five TRBV segments (TRBV5-6, TRBV5-1 and TRBV20-1 among them) occurred more frequently in patients than in controls.

Researchers reported that TCR beta cDNA libraries carried unique molecular identifiers. TCRdb independently ran MiXCR on the PCR reads; one entry per CDR3 protein. The sample includes 820,000 or so distinct CDR3 sequences, around 53% of them seen just once. Antigen specificity for these receptors is unknown. The sequenced sample consisted of blood. The receptor set was obtained from a girl aged 5-17 years with multiple sclerosis.

Only a few counts were recorded for this clonotype. The chain uses TRBV20-1 and TRBJ2-5, with D possibly matching TRBD2 (5 bases). Judging by the DNA end, TRBJ2-7 fits better; the J call may be wrong. Germline CDR1 is DFQATT and CDR2 is SNEGSKA (reference sequence). The CDR3 totals 13 residues. For the CDR3, the DNA is TGCAGTGCTAGACCTACACTAGTCTACGAGCAGTACTTC. Its translation: CSARPTLVYEQYF.

The chain links TRBV5-6 to TRBJ1-1; D remains unclear. The CDR3 has 13 residues. Germline CDR1 SGHDT, CDR2 YYEEEE. V was pared by 1 base and J by 5 bases, with 9 bases between. The DNA of the CDR3 is TGTGCCAGCAGCTTGTCGTCTTCGACTGAAGCTTTCTTT. Encoded protein: CASSLSSSTEAFF.

This clonotype occurred a few times. This sequence joins TRBV6-5 and TRBJ1-2; a weak D match, TRBD1 (5 bases). The length of the CDR3 is 15 residues. Germline V gene lookup returns CDR1 MNHEY and CDR2 SVGAGI. V lost 5 bases and J lost 4, with 17 bases in between. The CDR3 sequence is CASSPQGTSSYGYTF. In nucleotides, the CDR3 is TGTGCCAGCAGTCCCCAAGGGACGTCAAGCTATGGCTACACCTTC.

The rearrangement joins TRBV7-2 to TRBJ2-5; D is undetermined. Germline lookup yields CDR1 SGHTA and CDR2 FQGNSA. V lost 2 bases to trimming and J lost 3 bases, with 10 bases between them. CDR3 length equals 14 residues. The CDR3 is CASSLLRQKETQYF. As DNA, the CDR3 is TGTGCCAGCAGCTTACTCCGGCAGAAAGAGACCCAGTACTTC.

This clonotype is a singleton in its sample. This chain links TRBV7-2 with TRBJ2-5; D might be TRBD1 (5 bases). This CDR3 region has 14 residues. Trimming removed 4 bases from V and 5 bases from J, with 14 bases in between. Germline-derived CDR1 and CDR2 are SGHTA and FQGNSA. Here the CDR3 reads CASSWSGLLETQYF. The CDR3 region has the DNA TGTGCCAGCAGCTGGTCAGGGCTCTTGGAGACCCAGTACTTC.

The sample holds one count of this clonotype. This sequence joins TRBV5-1 and TRBJ2-3; 7 nucleotides align to TRBD1. The V and J ends lost 1 base and 2 bases, in that order; junction bases with no gene match: 10. CDR1 is SGHRS and CDR2 is YFSETQ in the germline V gene. This CDR3 comprises 17 residues. The CDR3 DNA follows: TGCGCCAGCAGCTTGAAGGACAGGAGTATCCCCACAGATACGCAGTATTTT. Its protein product is CASSLKDRSIPTDTQYF.

The chain links TRBV12-3 or TRBV12-4 to TRBJ1-2; perhaps TRBD1 as D (6 bases). V lost 5 bases, J lost 2 bases, and 12 bases lay in between. The CDR3 extends over 14 amino acids. The chain's CDR3 is CASSKDRLNYGYTF. CDR3 DNA: TGTGCCAGCAGTAAAGACAGGTTAAACTATGGCTACACCTTC.

The chain combines TRBV29-1 with TRBJ2-5; 12 positions match TRBD2. J lost 3 bases, V lost 1 base, and 6 bases had no gene match. The CDR3 runs to 16 residues. Per germline, CDR1 SQVTM and CDR2 ANQGSEA. The CDR3 loop is CSVEGGSSGREETQYF. The DNA of the CDR3 is TGCAGCGTTGAAGGGGGTTCTAGCGGGAGGGAAGAGACCCAGTACTTC.

This clonotype appeared a few times. The chain links TRBV20-1 to TRBJ2-7; possibly TRBD2 for D (7 bases). The J call is doubtful: the DNA matches TRBJ2-5 better. This CDR3 is built from 13 residues. Germline lookup yields CDR1 DFQATT and CDR2 SNEGSKA (reference sequence). CDR3 nucleotide sequence: TGCAGTGCTAGAAGGGGGGGCGGGGAGACCCAGTACTTC. Translated, it gives CSARRGGGETQYF.

The chain carries TRBV20-1 and TRBJ2-1, with D tentatively TRBD2 (6 bases). The germline V and J ends were trimmed by 6 bases and 3 bases, with 9 bases remaining between them. This CDR3 region has 12 residues. Germline CDR1 DFQATT, CDR2 SNEGSKA (reference sequence). CDR3 sequence reads: CSARTIYNEQFF. As DNA, the CDR3 is TGCAGTGCCCGGACTATCTACAATGAGCAGTTCTTC.

This clonotype was detected only a few times. The V call is TRBV29-1, the J call TRBJ2-1; TRBD1 matches 9 bases. The CDR3 totals 14 residues. In germline, CDR1 is SQVTM, CDR2 ANQGSEA. After removal of 7 bases from V and 7 bases from J, the junction contained 11 bases not matched to a gene. CDR3 residues: CSGAGTGWRNEQFF. In nucleotides, the CDR3 is TGCAGCGGCGCCGGGACAGGGTGGAGGAATGAGCAGTTCTTC.

CDR3 coding DNA: TGCGCCAGCAGGAGAACCCGGGACAGCTCCTACGAGCAGTACTTC. Translation gives CASRRTRDSSYEQYF. The chain combines TRBV5-1 with TRBJ2-7; 7 bases match TRBD1. V trimming: 5 bases; J trimming: 0 bases; junction bases outside the gene matches: 8. CDR3 length: 15 amino acids. Germline V gives CDR1 SGHRS, CDR2 YFSETQ.

CDR3 coding DNA: TGCAGTGCTAGAGACCTGACTAGCGGGAGGATCAGTTCCTACAATGAGCAGTTCTTC. Its translation: CSARDLTSGRISSYNEQFF. The chain uses TRBV20-1 and TRBJ2-1; 13 bases are shared with TRBD2. Germline values: CDR1 DFQATT, CDR2 SNEGSKA (reference sequence). With V trimmed by 0 bases and J by 1 base, 9 bases remained unmatched. The length of the CDR3 is 19 residues.

The rearrangement uses TRBV3-1 and TRBJ2-7; 7 bases fit TRBD1. The V and J ends lost 4 bases and 3 bases, in that order; junction bases with no gene match: 6. Per the germline V gene, CDR1 is LGHDT and CDR2 is YNNKEL (reference sequence). The length of the CDR3 is 14 residues. For the CDR3, the DNA is TGTGCCAGCAGCCGAGACGACAGGGACTACGAGCAGTACTTC. It encodes CASSRDDRDYEQYF.

The J gene is TRBJ1-4, the V gene TRBV7-9; unclear D gene. Trimming stripped 1 base from V and 4 bases from J, with 7 bases between. Per the germline V gene, CDR1 is SEHNR and CDR2 is FQNEAQ (reference sequence). The CDR3 covers 14 residues. The CDR3 is CASSLEFLNEKLFF. The CDR3 DNA is TGTGCCAGCAGCTTAGAGTTTCTTAATGAAAAACTGTTTTTT.

CDR3 in amino acids: CASGLVQGASSYEQYF. The CDR3 nucleotides read TGTGCTAGTGGTTTGGTACAAGGGGCAAGCTCCTACGAGCAGTACTTC. This chain joins TRBV12-5 and TRBJ2-7, with TRBD1 as a possible D gene (5 bases). CDR3 length: 16 amino acids. V was trimmed by 0 bases and J by 0 bases, leaving 12 bases between them. Germline V gene lookup returns CDR1 LGHNT and CDR2 FRNRAP.